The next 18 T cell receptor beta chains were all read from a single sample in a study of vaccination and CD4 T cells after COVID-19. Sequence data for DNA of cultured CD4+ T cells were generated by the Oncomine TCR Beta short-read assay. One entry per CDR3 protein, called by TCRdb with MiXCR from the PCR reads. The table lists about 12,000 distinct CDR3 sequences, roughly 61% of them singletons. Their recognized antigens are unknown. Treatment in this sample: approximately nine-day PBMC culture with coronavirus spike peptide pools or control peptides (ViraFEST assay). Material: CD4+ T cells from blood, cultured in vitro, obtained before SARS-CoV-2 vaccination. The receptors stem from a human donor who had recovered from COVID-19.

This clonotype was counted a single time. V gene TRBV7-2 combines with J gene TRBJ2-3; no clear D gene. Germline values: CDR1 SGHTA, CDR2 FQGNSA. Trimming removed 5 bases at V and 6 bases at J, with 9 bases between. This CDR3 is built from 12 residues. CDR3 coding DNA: TGTGCCAGCAGCCTTCAGCTGGATACGCAGTATTTT. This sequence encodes CASSLQLDTQYF.

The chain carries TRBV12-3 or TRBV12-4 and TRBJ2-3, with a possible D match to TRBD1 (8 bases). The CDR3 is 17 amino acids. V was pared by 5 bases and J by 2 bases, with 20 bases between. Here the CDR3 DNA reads TGTGCCAGCAGTAAGGACAGGGACTACCTCGTCACAGATACGCAGTATTTT. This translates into CASSKDRDYLVTDTQYF.

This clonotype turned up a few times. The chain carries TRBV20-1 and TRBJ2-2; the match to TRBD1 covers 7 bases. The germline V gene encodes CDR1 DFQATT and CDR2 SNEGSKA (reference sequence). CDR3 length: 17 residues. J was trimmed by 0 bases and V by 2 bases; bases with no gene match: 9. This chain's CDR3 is CSARPHITGANTGELFF. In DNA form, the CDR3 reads TGCAGTGCTAGACCCCATATTACAGGGGCGAACACCGGGGAGCTGTTTTTT.

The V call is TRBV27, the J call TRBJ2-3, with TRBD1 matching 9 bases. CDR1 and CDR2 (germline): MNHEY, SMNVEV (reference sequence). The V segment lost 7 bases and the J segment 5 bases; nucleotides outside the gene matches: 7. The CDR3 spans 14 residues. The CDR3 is CASTYRGRGDTQYF. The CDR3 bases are TGTGCCAGCACTTACAGGGGGCGGGGAGATACGCAGTATTTT.

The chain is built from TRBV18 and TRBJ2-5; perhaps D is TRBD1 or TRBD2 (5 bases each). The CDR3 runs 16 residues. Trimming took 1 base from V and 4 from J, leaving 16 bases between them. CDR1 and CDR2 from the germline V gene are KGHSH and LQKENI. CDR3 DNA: TGTGCCAGCTCACCACTTCGAGGGGACGTTCGAGAGACCCAGTACTTC. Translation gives CASSPLRGDVRETQYF.

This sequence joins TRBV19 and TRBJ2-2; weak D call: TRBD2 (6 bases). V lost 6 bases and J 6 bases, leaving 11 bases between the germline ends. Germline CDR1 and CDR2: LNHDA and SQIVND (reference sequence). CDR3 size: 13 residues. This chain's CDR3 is CASRRGRAGELFF. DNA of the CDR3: TGTGCCAGTAGGCGGGGTCGCGCCGGGGAGCTGTTTTTT.

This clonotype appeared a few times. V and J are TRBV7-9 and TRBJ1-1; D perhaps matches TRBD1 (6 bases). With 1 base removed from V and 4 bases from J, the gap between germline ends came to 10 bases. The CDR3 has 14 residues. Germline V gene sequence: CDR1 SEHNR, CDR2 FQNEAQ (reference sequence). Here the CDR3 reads CASSLGTGSTEAFF. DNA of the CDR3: TGTGCCAGCAGCTTAGGAACAGGGAGCACTGAAGCTTTCTTT.

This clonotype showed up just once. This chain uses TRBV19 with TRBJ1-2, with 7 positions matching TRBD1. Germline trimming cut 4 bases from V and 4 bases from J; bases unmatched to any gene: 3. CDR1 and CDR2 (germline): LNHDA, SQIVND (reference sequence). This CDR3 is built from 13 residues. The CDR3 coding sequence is TGTGCCAGTAGTAACGACAGGGTCTATGGCTACACCTTC. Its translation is CASSNDRVYGYTF.

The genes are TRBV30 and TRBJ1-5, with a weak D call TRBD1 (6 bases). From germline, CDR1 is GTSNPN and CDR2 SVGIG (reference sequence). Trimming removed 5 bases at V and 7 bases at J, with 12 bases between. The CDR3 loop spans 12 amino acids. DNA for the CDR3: TGTGCCTGGCAGGGGAGCGGGCAGCCCCAGCATTTT. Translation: CAWQGSGQPQHF.

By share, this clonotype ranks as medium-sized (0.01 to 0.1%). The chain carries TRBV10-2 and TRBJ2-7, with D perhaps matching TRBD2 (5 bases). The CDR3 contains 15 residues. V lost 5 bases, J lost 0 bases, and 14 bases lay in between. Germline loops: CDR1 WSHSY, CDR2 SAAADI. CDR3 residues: CASSPLGSASYEQYF. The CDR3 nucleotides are TGCGCCAGCAGTCCACTAGGGTCAGCCTCCTACGAGCAGTACTTC.

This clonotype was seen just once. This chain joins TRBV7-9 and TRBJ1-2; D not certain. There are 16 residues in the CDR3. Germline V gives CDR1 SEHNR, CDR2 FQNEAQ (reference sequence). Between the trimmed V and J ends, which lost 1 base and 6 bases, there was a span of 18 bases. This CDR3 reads CASSLGALRRADGYTF. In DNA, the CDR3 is TGTGCCAGCAGCTTAGGGGCCCTGAGGAGAGCAGATGGCTACACCTTC.

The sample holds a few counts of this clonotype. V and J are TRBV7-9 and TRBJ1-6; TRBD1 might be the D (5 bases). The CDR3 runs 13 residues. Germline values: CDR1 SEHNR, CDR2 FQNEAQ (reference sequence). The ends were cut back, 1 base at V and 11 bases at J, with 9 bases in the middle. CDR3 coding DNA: TGTGCCAGCAGCTTAGAGGGGAAGGCACCCCTCCACTTT. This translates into CASSLEGKAPLHF.

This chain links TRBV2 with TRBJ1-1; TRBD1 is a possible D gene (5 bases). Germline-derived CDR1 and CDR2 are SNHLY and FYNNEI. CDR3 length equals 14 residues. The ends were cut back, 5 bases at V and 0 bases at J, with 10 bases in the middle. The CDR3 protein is CASSTTVMNTEAFF. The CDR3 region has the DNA TGTGCCAGCAGTACGACAGTCATGAACACTGAAGCTTTCTTT.

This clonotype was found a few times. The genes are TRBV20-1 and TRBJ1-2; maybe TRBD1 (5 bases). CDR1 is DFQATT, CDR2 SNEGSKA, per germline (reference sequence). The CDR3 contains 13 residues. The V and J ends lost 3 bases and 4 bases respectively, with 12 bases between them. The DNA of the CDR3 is TGCAGTGCTAGTCAGGGTACCGGCTATGGCTACACCTTC. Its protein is CSASQGTGYGYTF.

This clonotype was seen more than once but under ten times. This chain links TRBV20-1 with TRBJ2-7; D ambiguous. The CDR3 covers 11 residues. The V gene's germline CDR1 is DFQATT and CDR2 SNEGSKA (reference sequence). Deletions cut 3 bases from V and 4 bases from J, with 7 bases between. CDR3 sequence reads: CSASNSYEQYF. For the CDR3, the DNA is TGCAGTGCTAGTAACAGTTACGAGCAGTACTTC.

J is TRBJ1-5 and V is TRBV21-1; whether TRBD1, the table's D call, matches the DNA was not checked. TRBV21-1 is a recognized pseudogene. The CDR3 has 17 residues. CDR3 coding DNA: TGTGCCAGCAGCTTCCCAGGGGGAGACAATAGCAATCAGCCCCAGCATTTT. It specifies CASSFPGGDNSNQPQHF.

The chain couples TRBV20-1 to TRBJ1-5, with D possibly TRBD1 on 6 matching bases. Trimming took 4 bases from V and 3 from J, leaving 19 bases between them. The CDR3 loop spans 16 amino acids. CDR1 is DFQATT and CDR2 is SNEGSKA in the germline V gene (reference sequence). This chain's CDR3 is CSATTGGGQLNQPQHF. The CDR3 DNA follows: TGCAGTGCTACCACGGGGGGGGGACAACTCAATCAGCCCCAGCATTTT.

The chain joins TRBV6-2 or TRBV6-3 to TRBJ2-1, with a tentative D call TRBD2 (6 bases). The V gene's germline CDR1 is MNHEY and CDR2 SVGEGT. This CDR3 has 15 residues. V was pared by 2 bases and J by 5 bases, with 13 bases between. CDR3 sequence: CASSYRGLHNNEQFF. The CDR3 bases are TGTGCCAGCAGTTACAGGGGACTGCATAACAATGAGCAGTTCTTC.